This T cell receptor beta chain was retrieved from a study of T cells of healthy individuals listed by TCRdb under 2018. Library construction relied on 5' RACE. TCRdb names Illumina MiSeq as the instrument used. TCRdb trimmed public reads at Q25 via fastp, called clones via MiXCR and kept in-frame beta chains. Rows are unified per CDR3 protein, each entry keeping the most common DNA and genes. This sample comprises 35,000 to 45,000 distinct CDR3 sequences, about 4.5% of them detected only once. The ten largest clones represent 9% to 10% of the sample. CDR1 DFQATT and CDR2 SNEGSKA are derived from the germline V gene (reference sequence). The CDR3 runs 14 residues from the cysteine to the phenylalanine. Just CDR3 DNA is preserved here, 42 bases in frame from base 1. V and J are truncated by 6 bases and 0 bases respectively, leaving an intervening sequence of 11 bases. This clonotype was counted many times. The antigen it binds to is not known. No clone much larger than this one lies a single base away; base qualities are absent.

This clonotype was sampled from a human donor in good health. Recombination connected TRBV20-1 to TRBJ2-2; the D segment could be TRBD2, given 6 matching bases. The nucleotide sequence reads TGCAGTGCGCCCGGGACTTCGAACACCGGGGAGCTGTTTTTT. This gives the protein CSAPGTSNTGELFF.